The 18 T cell receptor beta chains below all came from one sample that was sequenced in a study of T cells of healthy individuals. TCRdb processed the 5' RACE reads anew with MiXCR; each CDR3 protein has one entry. This repertoire shows tens of thousands of distinct CDR3 sequences, 15% to 20% found once; its top ten account for around 4.6%. The receptors were sampled from a human donor in good health.

V gene TRBV20-1 combines with J gene TRBJ2-3; 10 bases line up with TRBD2. V was clipped by 3 bases and J by 2 bases; unmatched bases: 5. The length of the CDR3 is 15 residues. Per the germline V gene, CDR1 is DFQATT and CDR2 is SNEGSKA (reference sequence). CDR3 coding DNA: TGCAGTGCTAGCCCCCTAGCGGGGGACACAGATACGCAGTATTTT. Its protein is CSASPLAGDTDTQYF.

The gene calls are TRBV18 and TRBJ2-5, with D unresolved. This CDR3 has 13 amino acids. V lost 2 bases, J lost 1 base, and 5 bases lay in between. Per the germline V gene, CDR1 is KGHSH and CDR2 is LQKENI. CDR3 sequence (DNA): TGTGCCAGCTCACCAAGCACCCAAGAGACCCAGTACTTC. Translating gives CASSPSTQETQYF.

This clonotype has just a few counts. The genes are TRBV7-9 and TRBJ2-5; a possible D gene is TRBD2 (6 bases). V dropped 1 base and J dropped 5 bases, with 8 bases sitting between them. Germline V lookup: CDR1 SEHNR, CDR2 FQNEAQ (reference sequence). The CDR3 extends over 13 amino acids. CDR3 loop: CASSLEGLETQYF. The CDR3 coding sequence is TGTGCCAGCAGCTTAGAGGGACTGGAGACCCAGTACTTC. The full variable domain, completed using reference TRBV7-9 and TRBJ2-5, is DTGVSQNPRHKITKRGQNVTFRCDPISEHNRLYWYRQTLGQGPEFLTYFQNEAQLEKSRLLSDRFSAERPKGSFSTLEIQRTEQGDSAMYLCASSLEGLETQYFGPGTRLLVL.

The V gene is TRBV7-3, the J gene TRBJ2-5, with unresolved D. Trimming removed 0 bases from V and 5 bases from J, with 13 bases in between. The CDR3 extends over 15 amino acids. CDR1 SGHTA and CDR2 FQGTGA come from the germline V gene. CDR3 DNA: TGTGCCAGCAGCTTAACCCCAGTGGAAGGGGAGACCCAGTACTTC. Amino acids: CASSLTPVEGETQYF.

The V and J genes are TRBV6-5 and TRBJ1-1; 7 bases are a match to TRBD1. CDR3 size: 14 residues. J gave up 2 bases and V 6 bases, and 6 bases lay outside the gene matches. Per the germline V gene, CDR1 is MNHEY and CDR2 is SVGAGI. The DNA for the CDR3 is TGTGCCAGCAGAACATACAGGGGTAACACTGAAGCTTTCTTT. It encodes CASRTYRGNTEAFF.

The rearrangement links TRBV28 to TRBJ2-7; TRBD1 agrees at 7 bases. V trimming: 2 bases; J trimming: 12 bases; junction bases outside the gene matches: 13. This CDR3 is built from 14 residues. The germline gives CDR1 MDHEN, CDR2 SYDVKM. This chain's CDR3 is CASSLPDRASSRYF. The CDR3 nucleotides are TGTGCCAGCAGTTTACCCGACAGGGCGTCTTCCAGGTACTTC.

This clonotype appeared many times. CDR3 in amino acids: CAWSPQGIYGYTF. Here the CDR3 DNA reads TGTGCCTGGAGTCCTCAGGGGATCTATGGCTACACCTTC. The chain links TRBV30 to TRBJ1-2, with D possibly TRBD1 on 6 matching bases. In germline, CDR1 is GTSNPN, CDR2 SVGIG (reference sequence). The CDR3 is 13 residues long. V lost 2 bases and J 4 bases, leaving 11 bases between the germline ends.

This clonotype was picked up a small number of times. The genes are TRBV4-3 and TRBJ1-3; D not resolved. There are 15 residues in the CDR3. Trimming took 0 bases from V and 0 from J, leaving 6 bases between them. CDR1 and CDR2 from the germline V gene are LGHNA and YSLEER. CDR3 nucleotide sequence: TGCGCCAGCAGCCAAGATCAGATCTCTGGAAACACCATATATTTT. Translating gives CASSQDQISGNTIYF.

This clonotype was observed at least ten times. The CDR3 is CASSRLSGSSYEQYF. For the CDR3, the DNA is TGTGCCAGCAGCCGGCTTAGCGGGAGCTCCTACGAGCAGTACTTC. This sequence joins TRBV6-1 and TRBJ2-7, with 9 bases fitting TRBD2. V dropped 6 bases and J dropped 0; count of bases not matched to a gene: 6. This CDR3 contains 15 residues. Germline V CDR1 and CDR2: MNHNS, SASEGT.

This clonotype appeared a few times. V and J are TRBV4-3 and TRBJ1-6; D ambiguous. V was trimmed by 1 base and J by 9 bases, leaving 7 bases between them. CDR1 LGHNA and CDR2 YSLEER come from the germline V gene. CDR3 length: 13 amino acids. The CDR3 DNA reads TGCGCCAGCAGCCAAGCTCTCCGTTCACCCCTCCACTTT. Amino acids: CASSQALRSPLHF.

This chain joins TRBV5-1 and TRBJ2-1; D may match TRBD1 or TRBD2 (5 bases each). Deletions cut 5 bases from V and 1 base from J, with 28 bases between. The germline gives CDR1 SGHRS, CDR2 YFSETQ. This CDR3 is built from 20 residues. The CDR3 is CASSLRPGDGSWGSYNEQFF. The CDR3, as DNA: TGCGCCAGCAGTTTGAGGCCCGGGGACGGATCATGGGGGTCCTACAATGAGCAGTTCTTC.

This clonotype was recorded a few times. The chain is built from TRBV7-9 and TRBJ1-2; D is undetermined. The V end was cut by 2 bases, the J end by 4 bases, with 11 bases between. Germline V lookup: CDR1 SEHNR, CDR2 FQNEAQ (reference sequence). The length of the CDR3 is 14 residues. The CDR3 loop reads CASSLSVITYGYTF. The CDR3 DNA follows: TGTGCCAGCAGCTTAAGCGTGATAACCTATGGCTACACCTTC.

This clonotype came up a few times. The chain carries TRBV11-2 and TRBJ2-2; 10 bases align to TRBD2. This CDR3 is 16 amino acids long. Trimming at V came to 3 bases and at J to 7 bases, leaving 8 bases not matched to a gene. Germline-derived CDR1 and CDR2 are SGHAT and FQNNGV. CDR3 nucleotides: TGTGCCAGCAGCTTTAGCGGGGGGCAAAGAGGCGGGGAGCTGTTTTTT. As protein: CASSFSGGQRGGELFF. Combining the CDR3 with reference TRBV11-2 and TRBJ2-2 gives the whole variable domain EAGVAQSPRYKIIEKRQSVAFWCNPISGHATLYWYQQILGQGPKLLIQFQNNGVVDDSQLPKDRFSAERLKGVDSTLKIQPAKLEDSAVYLCASSFSGGQRGGELFFGEGSRLTVL.

This clonotype was seen repeatedly, ten times or more. V usage is TRBV28 and J usage is TRBJ2-3; D unclear. The CDR3 covers 15 residues. Germline loops: CDR1 MDHEN, CDR2 SYDVKM. The V gene lost 6 bases and the J gene lost 1 base, with 14 bases spanning the gap. CDR3 region: CASSLLGFRTDTQYF. DNA for the CDR3: TGTGCCAGCAGCCTGCTAGGTTTCCGCACAGATACGCAGTATTTT.

This clonotype occurred many times. The rearrangement uses TRBV20-1 and TRBJ2-2; 8 bases align to TRBD1. Germline V CDR1 and CDR2: DFQATT, SNEGSKA (reference sequence). V lost 0 bases, J lost 4 bases, and 7 bases stayed unmatched. The length of the CDR3 is 16 residues. Here the CDR3 DNA reads TGCAGTGCTAGAGATCAGGGGGCGCGTGGCACCGGGGAGCTGTTTTTT. Translated, it gives CSARDQGARGTGELFF.

This clonotype was recorded a few times. The chain combines TRBV5-6 with TRBJ2-7; no clear D. The CDR3 covers 13 residues. The V and J ends lost 1 base and 0 bases respectively, with 5 bases between them. Germline V CDR1 and CDR2: SGHDT, YYEEEE. DNA for the CDR3: TGTGCCAGCAGCTTGATTGACTCCTACGAGCAGTACTTC. Translated, it gives CASSLIDSYEQYF.

In this sample, this clonotype turned up a few times. This rearrangement joins TRBV5-5 to TRBJ2-4; a possible D gene is TRBD2 (6 bases). This CDR3 has 14 amino acids. Germline CDR1 is SGHKS and CDR2 is YYEKEE (reference sequence). The V end lost 4 bases, the J end lost 9 bases, and 17 bases lay between the germline ends. CDR3 bases: TGTGCCAGCAGCCCGCCGACGGAGGGTACCATTCAGTACTTC. It is translated as CASSPPTEGTIQYF.

This clonotype was detected only a few times. This rearrangement joins TRBV20-1 to TRBJ2-1; 12 nucleotides line up with TRBD2. The CDR3 contains 16 residues. The junction had 7 bases not matched to a gene; V was cut back by 7 bases and J by 0 bases. CDR1 and CDR2 (germline): DFQATT, SNEGSKA (reference sequence). Here the CDR3 DNA reads TGCAGTGTTTGGACTAGCGGGATAAGCTCCTACAATGAGCAGTTCTTC. It encodes CSVWTSGISSYNEQFF.